Here is one TCR beta chain with its context. TCRdb called the RT-PCR reads again in MiXCR, with one record for every CDR3 protein. The sample shows about 680,000 distinct CDR3 sequences, about 14% of them seen only once. The CDR3 sequence is 13 residues long. V was shortened by 0 bases and J by 11 bases, with 13 bases between the two germline ends. Germline CDR1 MNHEY, CDR2 SVGAGI. The source material was memory CD4+ T cells from blood. This sequence was found in a female donor in good health, serving as a healthy control. V usage is TRBV6-5 and J usage is TRBJ1-1; D possibly corresponds to TRBD1 (6 bases). The CDR3 sequence is CASSYSRARGAFF. In DNA form, the CDR3 reads TGTGCCAGCAGTTACTCGCGGGCTAGGGGGGCTTTCTTT.